What follows describes a single T cell receptor beta chain. The antigen remains undetermined. Single viable CD3+CD4+CD8-CD45RO+ cells were sorted as the memory CD4+ T cells. Donors' CMV status reflects serum IgG against pp150, pp28, p38, p52. Total CD4+ T cells were enriched by CD4 positive selection. V lost 4 bases to trimming and J lost 5 bases, with 14 bases between them. This CDR3 contains 14 residues. CDR1 SNHLY and CDR2 FYNNEI come from the germline V gene. The table came from immunoSEQ multiplex PCR; TCRdb's copy has only in-frame clones and leaves some out. Among tens of thousands of clones listed, about 80% were seen once. This sample was taken from a study of memory CD4+ T cells and cytomegalovirus serostatus. Study details: Healthy Belgian adult donors included several CMV-positive and 24 CMV-negative people.

Regarding the study as a whole: CD4+ memory repertoires contained about 40% of the roughly 160 reported CMV TCRbeta sequences.

This TCR came from an adult in good health and CMV-seronegative. The rearrangement uses TRBV2 and TRBJ1-2; TRBD1 might be the D (5 bases). The sequenced sample was memory CD4+ T cells from blood. DNA for the CDR3: TGTGCCAGCAGTGTCGGGACCGGAGCTTATGGCTACACCTTC. Its translation: CASSVGTGAYGYTF. The full variable domain, rest sourced from reference TRBV2 and TRBJ1-2, is EPEVTQTPSHQVTQMGQEVILRCVPISNHLYFYWYRQILGQKVEFLVSFYNNEISEKSEIFDDQFSVERPDGSNFTLKIRSTKLEDSAMYFCASSVGTGAYGYTFGSGTRLTVV.